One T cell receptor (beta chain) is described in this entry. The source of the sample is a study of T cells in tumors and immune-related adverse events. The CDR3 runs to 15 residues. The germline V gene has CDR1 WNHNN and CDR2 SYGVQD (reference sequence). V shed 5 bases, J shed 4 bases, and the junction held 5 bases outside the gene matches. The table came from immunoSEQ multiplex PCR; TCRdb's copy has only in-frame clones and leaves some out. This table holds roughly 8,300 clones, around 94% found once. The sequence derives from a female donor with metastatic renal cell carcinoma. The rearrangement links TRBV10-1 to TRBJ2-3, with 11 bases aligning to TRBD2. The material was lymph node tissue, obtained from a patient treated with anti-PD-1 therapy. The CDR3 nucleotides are TGCGCCAGCAGTCTCGGACTAGCGGGTGCAGATACGCAGTATTTT. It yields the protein CASSLGLAGADTQYF.